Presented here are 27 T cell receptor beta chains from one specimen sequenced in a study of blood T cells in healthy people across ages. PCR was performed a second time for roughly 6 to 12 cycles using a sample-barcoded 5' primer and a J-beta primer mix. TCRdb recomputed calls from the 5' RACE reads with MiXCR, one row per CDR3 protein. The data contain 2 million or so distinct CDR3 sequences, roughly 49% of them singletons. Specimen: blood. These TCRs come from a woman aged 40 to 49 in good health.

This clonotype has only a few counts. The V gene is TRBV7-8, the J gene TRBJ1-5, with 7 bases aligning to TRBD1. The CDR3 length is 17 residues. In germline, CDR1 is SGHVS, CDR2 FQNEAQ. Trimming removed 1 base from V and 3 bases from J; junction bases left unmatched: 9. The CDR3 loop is CASSLGMAGGFNQPQHF. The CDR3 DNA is TGTGCCAGCAGCTTAGGTATGGCAGGGGGATTCAATCAGCCCCAGCATTTT.

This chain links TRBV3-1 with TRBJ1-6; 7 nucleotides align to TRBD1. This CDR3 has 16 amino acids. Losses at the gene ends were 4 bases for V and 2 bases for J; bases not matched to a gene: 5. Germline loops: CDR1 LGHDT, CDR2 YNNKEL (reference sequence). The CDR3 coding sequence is TGTGCCAGCAGCCGACAGGGCCCGCCCTATAATTCACCCCTCCACTTT. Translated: CASSRQGPPYNSPLHF.

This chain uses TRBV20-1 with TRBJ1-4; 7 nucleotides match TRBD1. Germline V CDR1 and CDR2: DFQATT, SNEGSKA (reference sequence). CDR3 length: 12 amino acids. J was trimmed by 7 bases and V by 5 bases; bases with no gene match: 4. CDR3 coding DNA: TGCAGTGCTGGAGGACAGGTTGAAAAACTGTTTTTT. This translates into CSAGGQVEKLFF.

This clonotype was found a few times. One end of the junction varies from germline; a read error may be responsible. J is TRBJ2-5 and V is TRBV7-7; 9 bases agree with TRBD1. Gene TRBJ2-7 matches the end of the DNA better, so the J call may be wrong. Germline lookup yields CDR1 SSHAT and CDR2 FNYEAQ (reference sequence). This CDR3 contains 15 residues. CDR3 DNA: TGTGCTAGCAGCTTAAGGGCGACAGGGGGCTACGAGCAGTACTTC. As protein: CASSLRATGGYEQYF.

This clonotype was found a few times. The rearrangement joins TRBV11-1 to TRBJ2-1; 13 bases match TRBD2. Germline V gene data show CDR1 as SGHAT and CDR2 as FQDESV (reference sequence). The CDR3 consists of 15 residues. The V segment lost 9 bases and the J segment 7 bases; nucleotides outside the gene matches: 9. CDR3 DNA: TGTGCCAGTACTAGCGGGGGGGCTTTACGGAATGAGCAGTTCTTC. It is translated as CASTSGGALRNEQFF.

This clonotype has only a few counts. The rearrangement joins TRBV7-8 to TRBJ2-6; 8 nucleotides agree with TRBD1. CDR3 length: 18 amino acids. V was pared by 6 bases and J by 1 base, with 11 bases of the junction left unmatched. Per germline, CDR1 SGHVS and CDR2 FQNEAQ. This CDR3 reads CASRRLGDRGSGANVLTF. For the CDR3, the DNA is TGTGCCAGCAGGCGATTGGGAGACAGGGGATCTGGGGCCAACGTCCTGACTTTC.

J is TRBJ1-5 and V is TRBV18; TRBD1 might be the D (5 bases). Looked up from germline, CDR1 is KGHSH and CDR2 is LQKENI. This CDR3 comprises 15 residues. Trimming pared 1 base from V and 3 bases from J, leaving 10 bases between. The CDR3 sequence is CASSPQEGVNQPQHF. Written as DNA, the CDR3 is TGTGCCAGCTCACCACAAGAAGGGGTCAATCAGCCCCAGCATTTT. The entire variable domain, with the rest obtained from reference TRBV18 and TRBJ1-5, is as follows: NAGVMQNPRHLVRRRGQEARLRCSPMKGHSHVYWYRQLPEEGLKFMVYLQKENIIDESGMPKERFSAEFPKEGPSILRIQQVVRGDSAAYFCASSPQEGVNQPQHFGDGTRLSIL.

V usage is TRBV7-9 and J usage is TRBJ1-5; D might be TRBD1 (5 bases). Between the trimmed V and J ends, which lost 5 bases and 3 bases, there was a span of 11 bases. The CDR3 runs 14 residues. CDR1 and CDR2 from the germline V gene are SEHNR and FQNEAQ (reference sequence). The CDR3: CASSEGQDNQPQHF. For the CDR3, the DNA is TGTGCCAGCAGCGAAGGACAAGACAATCAGCCCCAGCATTTT.

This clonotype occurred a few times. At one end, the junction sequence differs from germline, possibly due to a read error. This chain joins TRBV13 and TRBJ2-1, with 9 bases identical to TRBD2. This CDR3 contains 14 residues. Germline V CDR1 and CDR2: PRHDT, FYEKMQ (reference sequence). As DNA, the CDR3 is TGTGCCAGCAGCGGACTAGCGTCCTACAATGGGCAGTTCTTC. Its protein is CASSGLASYNGQFF.

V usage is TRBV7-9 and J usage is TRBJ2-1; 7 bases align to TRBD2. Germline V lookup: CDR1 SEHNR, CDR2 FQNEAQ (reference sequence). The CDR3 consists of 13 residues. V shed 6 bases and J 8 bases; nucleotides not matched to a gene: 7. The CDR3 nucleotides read TGTGCCAGCAGAGCTTCGGGGGGTCATGAGCAGTTCTTC. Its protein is CASRASGGHEQFF.

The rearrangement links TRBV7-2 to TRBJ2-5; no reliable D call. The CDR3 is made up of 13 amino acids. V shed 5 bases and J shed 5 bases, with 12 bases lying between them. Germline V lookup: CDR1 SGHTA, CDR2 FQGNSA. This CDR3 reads CASSPGRWETQYF. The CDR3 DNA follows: TGTGCCAGCAGCCCCGGACGCTGGGAGACCCAGTACTTC.

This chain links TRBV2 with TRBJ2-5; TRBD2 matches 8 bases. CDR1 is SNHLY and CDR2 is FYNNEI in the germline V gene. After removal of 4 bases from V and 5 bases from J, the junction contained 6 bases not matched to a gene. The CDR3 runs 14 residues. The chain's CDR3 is CASSGGTRGETQYF. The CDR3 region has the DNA TGTGCCAGCAGTGGAGGGACTAGGGGGGAGACCCAGTACTTC.

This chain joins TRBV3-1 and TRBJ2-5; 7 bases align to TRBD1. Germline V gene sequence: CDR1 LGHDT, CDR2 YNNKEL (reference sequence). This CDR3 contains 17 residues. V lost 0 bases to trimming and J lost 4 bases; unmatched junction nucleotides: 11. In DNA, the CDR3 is TGTGCCAGCAGCCAAGAATGGTCAGAGGGGGCCTCAGAGACCCAGTACTTC. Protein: CASSQEWSEGASETQYF.

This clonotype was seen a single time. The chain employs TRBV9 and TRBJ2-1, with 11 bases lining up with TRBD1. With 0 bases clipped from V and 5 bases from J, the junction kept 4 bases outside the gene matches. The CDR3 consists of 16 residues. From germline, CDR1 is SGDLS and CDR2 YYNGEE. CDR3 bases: TGTGCCAGCAGCGTAGCAGGGACAGGGGGGAACAATGAGCAGTTCTTC. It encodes CASSVAGTGGNNEQFF.

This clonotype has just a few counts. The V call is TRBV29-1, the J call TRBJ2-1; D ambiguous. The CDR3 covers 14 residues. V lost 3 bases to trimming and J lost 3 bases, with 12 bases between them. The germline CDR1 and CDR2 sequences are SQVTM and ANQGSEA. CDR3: CSVEAGVIYNEQFF. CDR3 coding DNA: TGCAGCGTTGAGGCAGGTGTAATCTACAATGAGCAGTTCTTC.

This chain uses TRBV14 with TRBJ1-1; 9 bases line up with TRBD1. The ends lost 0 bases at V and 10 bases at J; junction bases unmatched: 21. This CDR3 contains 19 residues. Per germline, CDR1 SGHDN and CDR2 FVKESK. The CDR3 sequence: CASSQDTPGQGYPRIGAFF. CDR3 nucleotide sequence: TGTGCCAGCAGCCAAGATACCCCGGGACAGGGATACCCGAGAATCGGAGCTTTCTTT.

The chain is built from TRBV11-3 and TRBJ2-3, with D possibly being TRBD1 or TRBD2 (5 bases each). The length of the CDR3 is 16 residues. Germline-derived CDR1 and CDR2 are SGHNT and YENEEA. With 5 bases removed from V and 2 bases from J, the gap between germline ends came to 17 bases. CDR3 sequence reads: CASSPPPGRITDTQYF. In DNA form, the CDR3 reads TGTGCCAGCAGCCCCCCGCCGGGACGGATCACAGATACGCAGTATTTT.

CDR3 sequence reads: CASSPLGTKSTDTQYF. The CDR3 DNA reads as TGTGCCAGCAGCCCACTCGGGACCAAGAGCACAGATACGCAGTATTTT. The rearrangement links TRBV7-9 to TRBJ2-3; possibly TRBD1 or TRBD2 for D (5 bases each). The ends were cut back, 5 bases at V and 0 bases at J, with 15 bases in the middle. Germline CDR1 is SEHNR and CDR2 is FQNEAQ (reference sequence). There are 16 residues in the CDR3.

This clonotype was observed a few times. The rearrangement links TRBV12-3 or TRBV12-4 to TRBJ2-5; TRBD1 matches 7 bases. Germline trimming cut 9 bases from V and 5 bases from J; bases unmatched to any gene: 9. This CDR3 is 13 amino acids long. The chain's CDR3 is CASRTGAWETQYF. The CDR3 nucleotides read TGTGCCAGTAGGACAGGCGCCTGGGAGACCCAGTACTTC.

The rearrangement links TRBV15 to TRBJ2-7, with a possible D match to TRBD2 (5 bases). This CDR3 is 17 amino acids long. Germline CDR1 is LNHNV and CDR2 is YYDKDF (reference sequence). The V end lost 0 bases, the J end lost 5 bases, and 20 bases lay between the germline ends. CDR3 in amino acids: CATSRDRLGLRVDEQYF. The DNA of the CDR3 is TGTGCCACCAGCAGAGATAGGCTCGGACTTCGGGTGGACGAGCAGTACTTC.

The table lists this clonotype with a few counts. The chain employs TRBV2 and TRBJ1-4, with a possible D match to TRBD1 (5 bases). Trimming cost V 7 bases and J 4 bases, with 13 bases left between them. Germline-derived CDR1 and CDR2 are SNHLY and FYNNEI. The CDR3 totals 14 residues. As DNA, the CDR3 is TGTGCCAGCAAAGAAGGGGTAGATAATGAAAAACTGTTTTTT. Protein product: CASKEGVDNEKLFF.

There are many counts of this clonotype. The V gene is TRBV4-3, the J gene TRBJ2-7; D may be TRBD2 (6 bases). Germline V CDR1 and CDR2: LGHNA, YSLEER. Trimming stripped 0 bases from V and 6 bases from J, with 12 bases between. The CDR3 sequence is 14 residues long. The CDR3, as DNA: TGCGCCAGCAGCCAAGATCCGGGGGTTCGCGAGCAGTACTTC. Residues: CASSQDPGVREQYF.

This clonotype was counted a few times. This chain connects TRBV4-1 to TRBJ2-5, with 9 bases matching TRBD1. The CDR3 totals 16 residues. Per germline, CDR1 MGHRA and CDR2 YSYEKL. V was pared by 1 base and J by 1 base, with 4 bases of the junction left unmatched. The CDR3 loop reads CASSQVEQGAQETQYF. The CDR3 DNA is TGCGCCAGCAGCCAAGTAGAACAGGGGGCCCAAGAGACCCAGTACTTC.

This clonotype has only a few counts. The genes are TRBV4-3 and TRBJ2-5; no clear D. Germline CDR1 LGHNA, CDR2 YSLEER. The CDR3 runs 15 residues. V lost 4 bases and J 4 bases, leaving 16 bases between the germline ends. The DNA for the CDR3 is TGCGCCAGCAGCCCAGAGACCGCACTCGGAGAGACCCAGTACTTC. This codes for CASSPETALGETQYF.

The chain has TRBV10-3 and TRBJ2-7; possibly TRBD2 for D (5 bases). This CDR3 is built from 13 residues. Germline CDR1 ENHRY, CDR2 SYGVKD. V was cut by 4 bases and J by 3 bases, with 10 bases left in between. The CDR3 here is CAISAGLGYEQYF. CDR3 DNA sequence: TGTGCCATCAGTGCGGGGTTGGGCTACGAGCAGTACTTC.

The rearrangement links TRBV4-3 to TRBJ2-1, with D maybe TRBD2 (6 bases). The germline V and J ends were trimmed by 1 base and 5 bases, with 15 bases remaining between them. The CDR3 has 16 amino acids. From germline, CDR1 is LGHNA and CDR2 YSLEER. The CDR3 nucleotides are TGCGCCAGCAGCCAAGGGAGGAGGGTATCGAACAATGAGCAGTTCTTC. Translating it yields CASSQGRRVSNNEQFF.

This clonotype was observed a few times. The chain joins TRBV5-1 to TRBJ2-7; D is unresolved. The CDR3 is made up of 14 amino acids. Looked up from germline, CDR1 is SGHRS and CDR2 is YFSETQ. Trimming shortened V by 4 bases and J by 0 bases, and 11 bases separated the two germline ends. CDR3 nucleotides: TGCGCCAGCAGCGCCCCGGGCGACTCCTACGAGCAGTACTTC. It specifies CASSAPGDSYEQYF. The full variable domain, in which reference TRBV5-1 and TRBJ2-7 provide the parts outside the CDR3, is KAGVTQTPRYLIKTRGQQVTLSCSPISGHRSVSWYQQTPGQGLQFLFEYFSETQRNKGNFPGRFSGRQFSNSRSEMNVSTLELGDSALYLCASSAPGDSYEQYFGPGTRLTVT.